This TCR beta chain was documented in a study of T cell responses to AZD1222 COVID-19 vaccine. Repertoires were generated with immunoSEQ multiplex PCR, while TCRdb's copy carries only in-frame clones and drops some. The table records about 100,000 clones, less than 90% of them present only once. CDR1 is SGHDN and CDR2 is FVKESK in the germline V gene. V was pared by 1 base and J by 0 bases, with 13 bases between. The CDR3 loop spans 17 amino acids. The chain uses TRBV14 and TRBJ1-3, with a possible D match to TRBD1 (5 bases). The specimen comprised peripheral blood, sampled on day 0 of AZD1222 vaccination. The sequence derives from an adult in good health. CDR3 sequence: CASSQAQVLSSGNTIYF. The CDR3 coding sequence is TGTGCCAGCAGCCAAGCACAGGTCCTGAGCTCTGGAAACACCATATATTTT.